What follows are 18 T cell receptor beta chains derived from one specimen sequenced in a study of CD8+ T cells in alopecia areata (dated by TCRdb to the late 2010s). Libraries were built with the immunoSEQ multiplex PCR assay. For TCR sequencing, RNA was extracted from every sample and reverse transcribed into cDNA to serve as template. This is the immuneACCESS table as TCRdb keeps it, with only in-frame sequences that have V and J called. A part of the clones is gone; compared with another copy, unresolved V genes explain less than half, and the rest is unexplained. For this sample there are under 250,000 clones; roughly three fifths appear just once. The biggest ten clones account for roughly 5.3% of the sample. Sequenced: CD8+ T cells sorted from blood. These receptors all stem from a human donor in good health.

The chain has TRBV11-2 and TRBJ2-1; D perhaps matches TRBD2 (5 bases). The ends were cut back, 5 bases at V and 9 bases at J, with 11 bases in the middle. The germline V gene encodes CDR1 SGHAT and CDR2 FQNNGV. This CDR3 region has 12 residues. The CDR3 DNA is TGTGCCAGCAGCCTAAGCGGAGGTGAGCAGTTCTTC. Protein product: CASSLSGGEQFF.

The rearrangement joins TRBV27 to TRBJ2-5; D unresolved. The CDR3 consists of 16 residues. CDR1 and CDR2 from the germline V gene are MNHEY and SMNVEV (reference sequence). Deletions cut 6 bases from V and 1 base from J, with 18 bases between. DNA of the CDR3: TGTGCCAGCAGCCCCGATCTCCGGGCTACCCAAGAGACCCAGTACTTC. Its translation is CASSPDLRATQETQYF.

The V call is TRBV7-2, the J call TRBJ2-5; 8 nucleotides agree with TRBD1. The V and J ends lost 5 bases and 4 bases, in that order; junction bases with no gene match: 6. The CDR3 length is 14 residues. From germline, CDR1 is SGHTA and CDR2 FQGNSA. For the CDR3, the DNA is TGTGCCAGCAGCGACAGGGGCCTCGGAGAGACCCAGTACTTC. Translating it yields CASSDRGLGETQYF. The complete variable domain, with remaining parts taken from reference TRBV7-2 and TRBJ2-5, reads GAGVSQSPSNKVTEKGKDVELRCDPISGHTALYWYRQSLGQGLEFLIYFQGNSAPDKSGLPSDRFSAERTGGSVSTLTIQRTQQEDSAVYLCASSDRGLGETQYFGPGTRLLVL.

CDR3 DNA: TGTGCCAGCAGCCCCCAAGTGGGGAATCAGCCCCAGCATTTT. Protein: CASSPQVGNQPQHF. V gene TRBV7-3 combines with J gene TRBJ1-5; D is ambiguous. With 5 bases removed from V and 4 bases from J, the gap between germline ends came to 12 bases. CDR3 length: 14 residues. The germline CDR1 and CDR2 sequences are SGHTA and FQGTGA.

The chain carries TRBV9 and TRBJ2-3; D not resolved. This CDR3 is built from 13 residues. Trimming removed 4 bases at V and 3 bases at J, with 9 bases between. Germline CDR1 reads SGDLS; CDR2 reads YYNGEE. The CDR3 loop is CASSPLRTDTQYF. The CDR3 region has the DNA TGTGCCAGCAGCCCGCTGCGAACAGATACGCAGTATTTT.

This chain uses TRBV6-5 with TRBJ1-1; no reliable D call. There are 13 residues in the CDR3. V was clipped by 5 bases and J by 1 base, with 8 bases between them. The V gene's germline CDR1 is MNHEY and CDR2 SVGAGI. This CDR3 reads CASSLGENTEAFF. The CDR3 DNA follows: TGTGCCAGCAGTCTCGGGGAGAACACTGAAGCTTTCTTT.

This clone was seen a handful of times. The genes are TRBV25-1 and TRBJ2-6; 13 bases map to TRBD2. V was clipped by 7 bases and J by 0 bases; unmatched bases: 6. CDR3 size: 18 residues. CDR1 is MGHDK and CDR2 is SYGVNS in the germline V gene. CDR3 loop: CASIGTSGKSSGANVLTF. CDR3 nucleotide sequence: TGTGCCAGCATCGGGACTAGCGGGAAAAGCTCTGGGGCCAACGTCCTGACTTTC.

Note on this clone: Other DNA variants within this sample encode the same CDR3. V is TRBV11-2 and J is TRBJ2-7; D is ambiguous. There are 10 residues in the CDR3. The V gene's germline CDR1 is SGHAT and CDR2 FQNNGV. V dropped 5 bases and J dropped 4 bases, with 3 bases sitting between them. CDR3 region: CASSDYEQYF. In DNA form, the CDR3 reads TGTGCCAGCAGCGATTACGAGCAGTACTTC.

The gene calls are TRBV11-2 and TRBJ2-7; 9 bases match TRBD1. V lost 3 bases to trimming and J lost 3 bases; unmatched junction nucleotides: 6. The CDR3 is 15 residues long. Germline lookup yields CDR1 SGHAT and CDR2 FQNNGV. CDR3 amino acids: CASSLEEGQGYEQYF. CDR3 nucleotide sequence: TGTGCCAGCAGCTTGGAAGAGGGACAGGGCTACGAGCAGTACTTC.

The genes are TRBV2 and TRBJ1-2; 7 bases align to TRBD1. The CDR3 runs to 11 residues. Looked up from germline, CDR1 is SNHLY and CDR2 is FYNNEI. The ends lost 11 bases at V and 4 bases at J; junction bases unmatched: 4. CDR3 bases: TGTGCCGCCGGGACAGTCTATGGCTACACCTTC. Translated: CAAGTVYGYTF. The variable domain in full, completed from reference TRBV2 and TRBJ1-2, reads EPEVTQTPSHQVTQMGQEVILRCVPISNHLYFYWYRQILGQKVEFLVSFYNNEISEKSEIFDDQFSVERPDGSNFTLKIRSTKLEDSAMYFCAAGTVYGYTFGSGTRLTVV.

The chain employs TRBV27 and TRBJ2-7; 9 nucleotides match TRBD2. The germline gives CDR1 MNHEY, CDR2 SMNVEV (reference sequence). The CDR3 contains 14 residues. V lost 7 bases, J lost 5 bases, and 9 bases stayed unmatched. For the CDR3, the DNA is TGTGCCAGCAAACCCGGACTAGCGTTCAACGAGCAGTACTTC. Its translation: CASKPGLAFNEQYF.

The chain couples TRBV29-1 to TRBJ2-4; no clear D gene. V gave up 3 bases and J gave up 0 bases, with 9 bases separating them. This CDR3 is built from 14 residues. Germline CDR1 SQVTM, CDR2 ANQGSEA. The CDR3 loop reads CSVEGRLAKNIQYF. CDR3 nucleotides: TGCAGCGTTGAGGGTCGACTAGCCAAAAACATTCAGTACTTC.

The chain recombines TRBV29-1 with TRBJ1-1; D not resolved. CDR1 is SQVTM, CDR2 ANQGSEA, per germline. V was pared by 5 bases and J by 2 bases, with 9 bases between. There are 12 residues in the CDR3. CDR3 protein: CSVPGVNTEAFF. The CDR3 DNA sequence: TGCAGCGTTCCTGGGGTAAACACTGAAGCTTTCTTT.

This clone has a handful of counts. The V and J genes are TRBV29-1 and TRBJ1-1; TRBD1 is a possible D gene (5 bases). Between the trimmed V and J ends, which lost 3 bases and 6 bases, there was a span of 11 bases. Germline loops: CDR1 SQVTM, CDR2 ANQGSEA. The CDR3 extends over 12 amino acids. CDR3 residues: CSVEGDGAEAFF. The CDR3 region has the DNA TGCAGCGTTGAGGGGGACGGAGCTGAAGCTTTCTTT.

The chain has TRBV7-9 and TRBJ2-5, with a possible D match to TRBD2 (6 bases). With 5 bases removed from V and 1 base from J, the gap between germline ends came to 11 bases. The CDR3 consists of 14 residues. The V gene's germline CDR1 is SEHNR and CDR2 FQNEAQ (reference sequence). The DNA for the CDR3 is TGTGCCAGCAGCCACCGGGACTTCCAAGAGACCCAGTACTTC. It is translated as CASSHRDFQETQYF.

The V and J genes are TRBV5-1 and TRBJ1-2; tentatively, D is TRBD1 (6 bases). V was pared by 0 bases and J by 5 bases, with 17 bases between. CDR1 and CDR2 from the germline V gene are SGHRS and YFSETQ. This CDR3 comprises 16 residues. The CDR3 sequence is CASSLGTLDSSYGYTF. In DNA, the CDR3 is TGCGCCAGCAGCTTGGGAACCTTGGACAGTTCATATGGCTACACCTTC.

The genes are TRBV5-6 and TRBJ1-5, with a tentative D call TRBD1 (5 bases). Germline values: CDR1 SGHDT, CDR2 YYEEEE. This CDR3 comprises 13 residues. V gave up 4 bases and J gave up 6 bases, with 11 bases separating them. The CDR3 here is CASSLGTSQPQHF. CDR3 nucleotides: TGTGCCAGCAGCCTGGGGACCAGTCAGCCCCAGCATTTT.

The rearrangement links TRBV11-2 to TRBJ2-7; D call uncertain. V lost 0 bases to trimming and J lost 3 bases, with 6 bases between them. The germline V gene has CDR1 SGHAT and CDR2 FQNNGV. This CDR3 is 13 amino acids long. CDR3 DNA sequence: TGTGCCAGCAGCTTAGAGGGGTACTACGAGCAGTACTTC. It codes for CASSLEGYYEQYF.